This T cell receptor beta chain was profiled in a study of a mutant IDH1 vaccine in newly diagnosed glioma. The V and J ends lost 3 bases and 4 bases respectively, with 15 bases between them. The CDR3 consists of 15 residues. Germline V gene lookup returns CDR1 SGHVS and CDR2 FQNEAQ. Only in-frame clones appear in the TCRdb table, and some are missing; sequencing was by immunoSEQ multiplex PCR. The sample has nearly 50,000 clones; about nine tenths are singletons. Specified time point: baseline, week 1 (first vaccination visit). Treatment described: pre-vaccination baseline after standard-of-care therapy. The study enrolled donors with new WHO grade 3 or 4 IDH1-mutant, ATRX-lost astrocytomas.

The input for sequencing was PBMCs, taken from a glioma patient treated with radiotherapy, temozolomide or both. The receptor was derived from a man in his forties or fifties with glioma. The gene calls are TRBV7-8 and TRBJ2-5, with D possibly TRBD2 on 5 matching bases. The CDR3, as DNA: TGTGCCAGCAGCTTGAGGGAGTCATGGGGAGAGACCCAGTACTTC. It translates to CASSLRESWGETQYF.